The rows below give T cell receptor beta chains drawn from one sample of a study of blood T cell repertoires in COVID-19. Method: immunoSEQ multiplex PCR; TCRdb's copy keeps in-frame clones and lacks some. The sample yields 50,000 to 75,000 clones, 73% seen once. The material sequenced was peripheral blood. These receptors came from a woman aged 45-65 years with active or convalescent COVID-19. The CDR3 runs from the conserved cysteine through the conserved F or W. The order of the fields is V gene, D gene, clone size, J gene, CDR3 protein, CDR3 DNA. A D gene is named only where the DNA matches it firmly. Clone size is given for some rows only: seen once, a few or many times, or a class if the clone is expanded.

V: TRBV19
D: NA
size: NA
J: TRBJ1-5
CDR3: CASSMRSSNQPQHF
DNA: TGTGCCAGTAGTATGAGAAGCAGCAATCAGCCCCAGCATTTT

V: TRBV19
D: NA
size: NA
J: TRBJ1-1
CDR3: CASEWGDGQEAFF
DNA: TGTGCCAGTGAATGGGGTGACGGACAAGAAGCTTTCTTT

V: TRBV5-1
D: TRBD2
size: NA
J: TRBJ2-1
CDR3: CASSLEVAGASPLYNEQFF
DNA: TGCGCCAGCAGCTTGGAGGTAGCGGGAGCGTCCCCTCTCTACAATGAGCAGTTCTTC

V: TRBV3-1/TRBV3-2
D: TRBD2
size: NA
J: TRBJ2-5
CDR3: CASSQDGAGDWKTQYF
DNA: TGTGCCAGCAGCCAAGATGGGGCGGGAGACTGGAAGACCCAGTACTTC

V: TRBV6-6
D: TRBD1
size: once
J: TRBJ2-1
CDR3: CASSYLSRGTYNEQFF
DNA: TGTGCCAGCAGTTACTTATCCAGGGGGACCTACAATGAGCAGTTCTTC

V: TRBV5-1
D: TRBD1
size: few
J: TRBJ2-6
CDR3: CASSFEQGAAGANVLTF
DNA: TGCGCCAGCAGCTTCGAACAGGGGGCGGCTGGGGCCAACGTCCTGACTTTC

V: TRBV5-4
D: TRBD1
size: NA
J: TRBJ2-6
CDR3: CASSPNPGQYSGANVLTF
DNA: TGTGCCAGCAGCCCGAACCCGGGACAGTACTCTGGGGCCAACGTCCTGACTTTC

V: TRBV6-4
D: NA
size: NA
J: TRBJ2-3
CDR3: CARGQPLNRAYTQYF
DNA: TGTGCCAGAGGACAGCCACTAAATCGGGCCTATACGCAGTATTTT

V: TRBV29-1
D: NA
size: NA
J: TRBJ1-5
CDR3: CSVAEGEFNQPQHF
DNA: TGCAGCGTTGCAGAGGGAGAGTTCAATCAGCCCCAGCATTTT

V: TRBV27
D: TRBD1
size: NA
J: TRBJ1-5
CDR3: CASSPQGINQPQHF
DNA: TGTGCCAGCAGTCCACAGGGGATCAATCAGCCCCAGCATTTT

V: TRBV19
D: TRBD2
size: NA
J: TRBJ2-3
CDR3: CASSTGTAGDPDTQYF
DNA: TGTGCCAGTAGTACGGGTACAGCGGGAGACCCAGATACGCAGTATTTT

V: TRBV11-2
D: TRBD1
size: NA
J: TRBJ2-1
CDR3: CASSLDSAQGALNEQFF
DNA: TGTGCCAGCAGCTTAGATTCGGCACAGGGGGCGCTGAACGAGCAGTTCTTC

V: TRBV11-2
D: TRBD1
size: NA
J: TRBJ1-3
CDR3: CASSFWDRGFGNTIYF
DNA: TGTGCCAGCAGCTTCTGGGACAGGGGATTTGGAAACACCATATATTTT

V: TRBV18
D: NA
size: NA
J: TRBJ1-2
CDR3: CASSPSQGLYGYTF
DNA: TGTGCCAGCTCACCATCGCAGGGGCTCTATGGCTACACCTTC

V: TRBV19
D: TRBD2
size: NA
J: TRBJ2-3
CDR3: CASSIDPRTSSDTQYF
DNA: TGTGCCAGTAGTATAGATCCCCGGACTAGTTCAGATACGCAGTATTTT

V: TRBV28
D: TRBD2
size: NA
J: TRBJ2-5
CDR3: CASTPDRGGETQYF
DNA: TGTGCCAGCACCCCGGACCGGGGGGGAGAGACCCAGTACTTC

V: TRBV9
D: NA
size: NA
J: TRBJ2-1
CDR3: CASSVVSETSGTSNPTYNEQFF
DNA: TGTGCCAGCAGCGTAGTAAGCGAAACGTCCGGGACTTCTAACCCTACCTACAATGAGCAGTTCTTC

V: TRBV20-1
D: NA
size: NA
J: TRBJ2-7
CDR3: CSARRTGILYF
DNA: TGCAGTGCTAGAAGAACAGGGATTCTGTACTTC

V: TRBV5-5
D: NA
size: NA
J: TRBJ1-4
CDR3: CASSPSQQGLIAGEKLFF
DNA: TGTGCCAGCAGCCCAAGCCAGCAGGGCTTAATAGCCGGTGAAAAACTGTTTTTT

V: TRBV7-9
D: NA
size: few
J: TRBJ1-1
CDR3: CASSLRAGGTEAFF
DNA: TGTGCCAGCAGCTTGCGGGCAGGTGGCACTGAAGCTTTCTTT

V: TRBV28
D: TRBD1
size: NA
J: TRBJ1-1
CDR3: CASSLSSPGGPEAFF
DNA: TGTGCCAGCAGTTTATCGTCACCAGGGGGCCCTGAAGCTTTCTTT

V: TRBV29-1
D: TRBD1
size: NA
J: TRBJ1-1
CDR3: CSVERGQGWVGTEAFF
DNA: TGCAGCGTTGAAAGGGGACAGGGATGGGTGGGCACTGAAGCTTTCTTT

V: TRBV19
D: NA
size: NA
J: TRBJ2-5
CDR3: CASSIGEMGYQETQYF
DNA: TGTGCCAGTAGTATCGGGGAGATGGGGTACCAAGAGACCCAGTACTTC

V: TRBV6-5
D: TRBD1
size: NA
J: TRBJ2-7
CDR3: CASRSGTGGQSEQYF
DNA: TGTGCCAGCAGGTCGGGCACAGGGGGCCAGAGCGAGCAGTACTTC

V: TRBV7-9
D: TRBD1
size: NA
J: TRBJ1-1
CDR3: CASSPPGTGLNTEAFF
DNA: TGTGCCAGCAGCCCCCCCGGGACAGGATTGAACACTGAAGCTTTCTTT

V: TRBV25-1
D: NA
size: NA
J: TRBJ2-5
CDR3: CASSDPLYQETQYF
DNA: TGTGCCAGCAGTGACCCCCTGTACCAAGAGACCCAGTACTTC

V: TRBV6-6
D: TRBD1
size: once
J: TRBJ2-7
CDR3: CASSFQGAGGYEQYF
DNA: TGTGCCAGCAGTTTCCAGGGGGCAGGGGGCTACGAGCAGTACTTC

V: TRBV7-9
D: TRBD1
size: NA
J: TRBJ1-1
CDR3: CASSRGQGSTEAFF
DNA: TGTGCCAGCAGCCGGGGACAGGGAAGCACTGAAGCTTTCTTT

V: TRBV24-1
D: TRBD1
size: many
J: TRBJ2-1
CDR3: CATGDRGHNEQFF
DNA: TGTGCCACAGGGGACAGGGGGCACAATGAGCAGTTCTTC

V: TRBV10-3
D: NA
size: NA
J: TRBJ2-7
CDR3: CAISEGQFEQYF
DNA: TGTGCCATCAGTGAGGGTCAGTTCGAGCAGTACTTC

V: TRBV28
D: TRBD1
size: NA
J: TRBJ2-5
CDR3: CASSSPSGTDFQETQYF
DNA: TGTGCCAGCAGCTCCCCATCCGGGACAGACTTTCAAGAGACCCAGTACTTC

V: TRBV2
D: NA
size: NA
J: TRBJ2-5
CDR3: CASSSRMGAEETQYF
DNA: TGTGCCAGCAGCTCCCGGATGGGAGCAGAAGAGACCCAGTACTTC

V: TRBV6-6
D: TRBD1
size: NA
J: TRBJ1-4
CDR3: CASRPGQPNEKLFF
DNA: TGTGCCAGCAGGCCGGGACAGCCTAATGAAAAACTGTTTTTT

V: TRBV5-4
D: NA
size: NA
J: TRBJ2-3
CDR3: CASSLKWDTQYF
DNA: TGTGCCAGCAGCCTAAAGTGGGATACGCAGTATTTT

V: TRBV18
D: NA
size: few
J: TRBJ2-2
CDR3: CASSPPRPNTGELFF
DNA: TGTGCCAGCTCACCACCGCGCCCCAACACCGGGGAGCTGTTTTTT

V: TRBV5-1
D: NA
size: NA
J: TRBJ1-5
CDR3: CASSLQGNQPQHF
DNA: TGCGCCAGCAGCTTGCAGGGGAATCAGCCCCAGCATTTT

V: TRBV10-3
D: NA
size: NA
J: TRBJ1-2
CDR3: CAIRPNRDPYGYTF
DNA: TGTGCCATCAGACCAAACAGGGATCCCTATGGCTACACCTTC

V: TRBV6-2/TRBV6-3
D: NA
size: NA
J: TRBJ2-5
CDR3: CASSYSSTGSETQYF
DNA: TGTGCCAGCAGTTACTCGAGTACAGGGAGCGAGACCCAGTACTTC

V: TRBV6-6
D: TRBD1
size: NA
J: TRBJ1-5
CDR3: CASRLGGQPNQPQHF
DNA: TGTGCCAGCAGACTCGGGGGACAGCCTAATCAGCCCCAGCATTTT

V: TRBV7-8
D: TRBD2
size: NA
J: TRBJ2-1
CDR3: CASSLAALFRDYNNEQFF
DNA: TGTGCCAGCAGCTTAGCTGCACTCTTCCGGGACTATAACAATGAGCAGTTCTTC

V: TRBV3-1/TRBV3-2
D: TRBD2
size: NA
J: TRBJ2-1
CDR3: CASSREFSGRMNEQFF
DNA: TGTGCCAGCAGCCGAGAATTTAGCGGGAGGATGAATGAGCAGTTCTTC

V: TRBV7-9
D: NA
size: NA
J: TRBJ2-7
CDR3: CAAETDFGEQYF
DNA: TGTGCCGCCGAGACGGACTTCGGCGAGCAGTACTTC